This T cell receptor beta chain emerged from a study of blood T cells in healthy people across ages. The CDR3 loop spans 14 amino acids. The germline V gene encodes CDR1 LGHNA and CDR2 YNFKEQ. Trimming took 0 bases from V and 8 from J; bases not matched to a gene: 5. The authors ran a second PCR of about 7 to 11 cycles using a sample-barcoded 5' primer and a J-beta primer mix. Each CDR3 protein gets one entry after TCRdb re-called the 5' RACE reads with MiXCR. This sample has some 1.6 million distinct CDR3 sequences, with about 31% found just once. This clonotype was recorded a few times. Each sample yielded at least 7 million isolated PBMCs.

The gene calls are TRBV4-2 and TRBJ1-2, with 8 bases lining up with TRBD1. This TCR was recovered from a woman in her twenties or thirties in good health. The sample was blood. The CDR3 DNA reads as TGTGCCAGCAGCCAAGAGAACAGGGGGTCGGGCTACACCTTC. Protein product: CASSQENRGSGYTF.